The 25 T cell receptor beta chains given below trace back to one sample, sequenced in a study of blood T cell repertoires in COVID-19. Using immunoSEQ multiplex PCR, the repertoire was profiled, and TCRdb retains in-frame clones only, with some absent. The data hold more than 200,000 clones, with around 87% observed a single time. Input material: PBMCs or T cells enriched from blood (not recorded which). These receptor sequences come from a man aged 25 to 45 in a cohort exposed to, infected with or recovered from COVID-19 (not recorded which).

The chain uses TRBV7-6 and TRBJ1-4, with a weak D call TRBD1 (5 bases). Germline CDR1 is SGHVS and CDR2 is FNYEAQ. V lost 3 bases to trimming and J lost 3 bases, with 20 bases between them. The CDR3 runs 18 residues. CDR3 nucleotide sequence: TGTGCCAGCAGCTTGAAGGGGTTTAGGGGACTAGCTAATGAAAAACTGTTTTTT. This codes for CASSLKGFRGLANEKLFF.

The chain is built from TRBV5-1 and TRBJ1-1; the match to TRBD1 covers 8 bases. Germline CDR1 SGHRS, CDR2 YFSETQ. The CDR3 contains 18 residues. V gave up 2 bases and J gave up 4 bases; unmatched junction bases: 16. The CDR3 bases are TGCGCCAGCAGCTTAAAAACAGGGACAGGTGGTTATTTCACTGAAGCTTTCTTT. Its protein product is CASSLKTGTGGYFTEAFF.

The chain has TRBV7-9 and TRBJ1-2; D not certain. V lost 7 bases and J lost 2, with 14 bases in between. CDR3 size: 14 residues. Germline V gene data show CDR1 as SEHNR and CDR2 as FQNEAQ (reference sequence). CDR3 protein: CASKTQPSNYGYTF. CDR3 nucleotides: TGTGCCAGCAAGACACAGCCTTCCAACTATGGCTACACCTTC.

The chain uses TRBV27 and TRBJ2-7; 12 bases line up with TRBD2. V lost 6 bases and J lost 4; bases outside the gene matches: 16. The CDR3 spans 18 residues. The germline gives CDR1 MNHEY, CDR2 SMNVEV (reference sequence). This chain's CDR3 is CASRLLGTSGRASYEQYF. CDR3 DNA: TGTGCCAGCAGACTCCTAGGGACTAGCGGGCGGGCGAGTTACGAGCAGTACTTC.

The J gene is TRBJ1-4, the V gene TRBV27; TRBD1 is a possible D gene (6 bases). Germline V gene sequence: CDR1 MNHEY, CDR2 SMNVEV (reference sequence). Trimming took off 3 bases at V and 5 bases at J, with 13 bases between the two ends. This CDR3 is built from 15 residues. The DNA of the CDR3 is TGTGCCAGCAGTTTTAACAGGGCCCCAAATGAAAAACTGTTTTTT. Its protein product is CASSFNRAPNEKLFF. Looking up the rest from reference TRBV27 and TRBJ1-4 gives the full variable domain: EAQVTQNPRYLITVTGKKLTVTCSQNMNHEYMSWYRQDPGLGLRQIYYSMNVEVTDKGDVPEGYKVSRKEKRNFPLILESPSPNQTSLYFCASSFNRAPNEKLFFGSGTQLSVL.

The chain has TRBV3-1 (or the pseudogene TRBV3-2) and TRBJ2-3, with 7 bases identical to TRBD1. This CDR3 contains 17 residues. The V and J ends lost 4 bases and 2 bases, in that order; junction bases with no gene match: 12. Germline loops: CDR1 LGHDT, CDR2 YNNKEL (reference sequence). The CDR3 here is CASSPHGTEIHTDTQYF. CDR3 in DNA: TGTGCCAGCAGCCCACATGGGACAGAAATCCACACAGATACGCAGTATTTT.

The sample holds one count of this clone. This chain uses TRBV28 with TRBJ2-3; 11 nucleotides align to TRBD2. Germline V gene lookup returns CDR1 MDHEN and CDR2 SYDVKM. This CDR3 has 15 residues. V was clipped by 6 bases and J by 2 bases; unmatched bases: 4. The CDR3 loop reads CASSKTSGTTDTQYF. In nucleotides, the CDR3 is TGTGCCAGCAGCAAGACTAGCGGGACCACAGATACGCAGTATTTT.

The chain joins TRBV6-5 to TRBJ1-1; 12 nucleotides agree with TRBD1. V trimming: 6 bases; J trimming: 4 bases; junction bases outside the gene matches: 6. The CDR3 has 15 amino acids. Germline loops: CDR1 MNHEY, CDR2 SVGAGI. CDR3 amino acids: CASRNGDRGLTEAFF. As DNA, the CDR3 is TGTGCCAGCAGGAACGGGGACAGGGGGCTCACTGAAGCTTTCTTT.

Many counts were recorded for this clone. The identical CDR3 is also encoded by other nucleotide sequences in the sample. The rearrangement links TRBV12-3 or TRBV12-4 to TRBJ2-7; D might be TRBD2 (5 bases). The CDR3 consists of 13 residues. Deletions cut 5 bases from V and 3 bases from J, with 11 bases between. The CDR3 sequence: CASSLAGVYEQYF. The CDR3 nucleotides read TGTGCCAGCAGTCTTGCCGGGGTCTACGAGCAGTACTTC.

The genes are TRBV7-2 and TRBJ2-7, with 7 bases identical to TRBD1. V shed 5 bases, J shed 3 bases, and the junction held 13 bases outside the gene matches. The CDR3 runs to 16 residues. CDR1 is SGHTA, CDR2 FQGNSA, per germline. DNA of the CDR3: TGTGCCAGCAGCCCGAGAAGGGGGCGCGTAATCTACGAGCAGTACTTC. It specifies CASSPRRGRVIYEQYF.

The chain recombines TRBV6-5 with TRBJ1-6; no clear D. The CDR3 consists of 14 residues. V was clipped by 8 bases and J by 4 bases, with 12 bases between them. Per germline, CDR1 MNHEY and CDR2 SVGAGI. Here the CDR3 reads CASSLESYNSPLHF. CDR3 in DNA: TGTGCCAGCTCACTGGAGAGTTATAATTCACCCCTCCACTTT.

V usage is TRBV6-5 and J usage is TRBJ2-7; no clear D gene. Looked up from germline, CDR1 is MNHEY and CDR2 is SVGAGI. The CDR3 covers 14 residues. With 5 bases removed from V and 0 bases from J, the gap between germline ends came to 11 bases. CDR3 sequence (DNA): TGTGCCAGCAGTCCCGCGTCGGTCTCCTACGAGCAGTACTTC. It is translated as CASSPASVSYEQYF.

The genes are TRBV5-5 and TRBJ2-1; tentatively, D is TRBD1 (6 bases). Germline CDR1 reads SGHKS; CDR2 reads YYEKEE (reference sequence). The V end lost 4 bases, the J end lost 4 bases, and 15 bases lay between the germline ends. The CDR3 covers 15 residues. The CDR3 bases are TGTGCCAGCAGCGGGTTGACAGGCTCTTACAATGAGCAGTTCTTC. Translating gives CASSGLTGSYNEQFF. Together with reference TRBV5-5 and TRBJ2-1, the CDR3 gives the full variable domain: DAGVTQSPTHLIKTRGQQVTLRCSPISGHKSVSWYQQVLGQGPQFIFQYYEKEERGRGNFPDRFSARQFPNYSSELNVNALLLGDSALYLCASSGLTGSYNEQFFGPGTRLTVL.

The chain carries TRBV2 and TRBJ2-1, with TRBD2 matching over 14 bases. There are 17 residues in the CDR3. Germline loops: CDR1 SNHLY, CDR2 FYNNEI. J gave up 0 bases and V 6 bases, and 4 bases lay outside the gene matches. The CDR3 protein is CASSQTSGRASYNEQFF. In DNA, the CDR3 is TGTGCCAGCAGCCAGACTAGCGGGAGGGCCTCCTACAATGAGCAGTTCTTC. Full variable domain (rest looked up from reference TRBV2 and TRBJ2-1): EPEVTQTPSHQVTQMGQEVILRCVPISNHLYFYWYRQILGQKVEFLVSFYNNEISEKSEIFDDQFSVERPDGSNFTLKIRSTKLEDSAMYFCASSQTSGRASYNEQFFGPGTRLTVL.

The chain joins TRBV7-2 to TRBJ1-1; D might be TRBD1 (6 bases). The CDR3 covers 14 residues. The germline V gene has CDR1 SGHTA and CDR2 FQGNSA. V lost 5 bases, J lost 6 bases, and 16 bases lay in between. The CDR3, as DNA: TGTGCCAGCAGCGCGATCAGGGGAGTTGCTGAAGCTTTCTTT. Translation: CASSAIRGVAEAFF. The complete variable domain, with remaining parts taken from reference TRBV7-2 and TRBJ1-1, reads GAGVSQSPSNKVTEKGKDVELRCDPISGHTALYWYRQSLGQGLEFLIYFQGNSAPDKSGLPSDRFSAERTGGSVSTLTIQRTQQEDSAVYLCASSAIRGVAEAFFGQGTRLTVV.

The chain links TRBV19 to TRBJ2-1; 8 nucleotides align to TRBD2. V shed 4 bases and J 8 bases; nucleotides not matched to a gene: 19. The germline CDR1 and CDR2 sequences are LNHDA and SQIVND (reference sequence). The CDR3 loop spans 18 amino acids. CDR3 residues: CASSTDLIAGIHSDEQFF. The CDR3 DNA reads as TGTGCCAGTAGTACAGATCTCATAGCGGGAATACACTCCGATGAGCAGTTCTTC.

Turning to this clone: The sample contains more than one DNA sequence encoding this CDR3. This sequence joins TRBV9 and TRBJ1-3, with 7 bases aligning to TRBD1. The V segment lost 3 bases and the J segment 2 bases; nucleotides outside the gene matches: 2. The CDR3 spans 14 residues. Germline V CDR1 and CDR2: SGDLS, YYNGEE. The CDR3 bases are TGTGCCAGCAGCGCAGGGGGAACTGGAAACACCATATATTTT. Translating gives CASSAGGTGNTIYF.

This clone was counted a single time. The V and J genes are TRBV19 and TRBJ2-1; 8 nucleotides match TRBD1. Germline CDR1 is LNHDA and CDR2 is SQIVND (reference sequence). The CDR3 totals 14 residues. J lost 7 bases, V lost 3 bases, and 5 bases had no gene match. The CDR3 region has the DNA TGTGCCAGTAGTATTCTAACAGGGGGTAATGAGCAGTTCTTC. It translates to CASSILTGGNEQFF.

The chain links TRBV6-2 or TRBV6-3 to TRBJ2-2, with D maybe TRBD2 (5 bases). Trimming removed 2 bases at V and 4 bases at J, with 8 bases between. Per germline, CDR1 MNHEY and CDR2 SVGEGT. The CDR3 has 14 residues. CDR3 nucleotide sequence: TGTGCCAGCAGTTACGGGAGCGCCACCGGGGAGCTGTTTTTT. Translation gives CASSYGSATGELFF.

V gene TRBV19 combines with J gene TRBJ1-2, with 8 nucleotides matching TRBD1. The germline gives CDR1 LNHDA, CDR2 SQIVND (reference sequence). The CDR3 runs 15 residues. V gave up 8 bases and J gave up 6 bases; unmatched junction bases: 14. CDR3 sequence reads: CASSETGALINGYTF. In nucleotides, the CDR3 is TGTGCCAGTTCAGAGACAGGGGCCCTTATTAATGGCTACACCTTC.

The rearrangement links TRBV5-5 to TRBJ2-2, with 7 bases identical to TRBD1. Germline V gives CDR1 SGHKS, CDR2 YYEKEE (reference sequence). V gave up 4 bases and J gave up 0 bases; unmatched junction bases: 3. The CDR3 consists of 15 residues. DNA for the CDR3: TGTGCCAGCAGCGGGACAGCTTCGAACACCGGGGAGCTGTTTTTT. Amino acid sequence: CASSGTASNTGELFF.

This sequence joins TRBV5-8 and TRBJ1-2, with TRBD1 as a possible D gene (6 bases). The CDR3 is 13 amino acids. The V gene's germline CDR1 is SGHTS and CDR2 YDEGEE. The germline V and J ends were trimmed by 4 bases and 8 bases, with 15 bases remaining between them. Written as DNA, the CDR3 is TGTGCCAGCAGCCTAGACAGGTCTATAGGCTACACCTTC. Translated, it gives CASSLDRSIGYTF. The complete variable domain, with remaining parts taken from reference TRBV5-8 and TRBJ1-2, reads EAGVTQSPTHLIKTRGQQATLRCSPISGHTSVYWYQQALGLGLQFLLWYDEGEERNRGNFPPRFSGRQFPNYSSELNVNALELEDSALYLCASSLDRSIGYTFGSGTRLTVV.

J is TRBJ1-3 and V is TRBV19; TRBD1 aligns across 8 bases. The CDR3 covers 18 residues. Germline V CDR1 and CDR2: LNHDA, SQIVND (reference sequence). With 6 bases clipped from V and 4 bases from J, the junction kept 17 bases outside the gene matches. For the CDR3, the DNA is TGTGCCAGTAGGACGAACTTCGACAGGGGCTCGCCCGGAAACACCATATATTTT. It is translated as CASRTNFDRGSPGNTIYF.

The V and J genes are TRBV5-6 and TRBJ2-7; 9 positions agree with TRBD1. The V and J ends lost 4 bases and 0 bases, in that order; junction bases with no gene match: 8. The CDR3 length is 16 residues. Germline CDR1 SGHDT, CDR2 YYEEEE. The CDR3 loop reads CASSTPHRGPSYEQYF. CDR3 DNA sequence: TGTGCCAGCAGCACCCCCCACAGGGGGCCCTCCTACGAGCAGTACTTC.

The chain has TRBV7-9 and TRBJ1-2; a weak D match, TRBD1 (5 bases). Germline values: CDR1 SEHNR, CDR2 FQNEAQ (reference sequence). The CDR3 extends over 16 amino acids. With 3 bases removed from V and 4 bases from J, the gap between germline ends came to 18 bases. Here the CDR3 reads CASSFLPTVGFYGYTF. The CDR3 nucleotides are TGTGCCAGCAGCTTCCTGCCGACAGTGGGGTTCTATGGCTACACCTTC.